Each of the 6 T cell receptor beta chains below was sequenced from the same sample in a study of blood T cell repertoires in COVID-19. Sequencing used immunoSEQ multiplex PCR; TCRdb keeps in-frame clones, though not all of them. The sample holds about 280,000 clones, around 85% seen once. The sample consisted of PBMCs or T cells enriched from blood (not recorded which). The receptor set was obtained from a woman aged 45-60 years who had recovered from COVID-19.

The J gene is TRBJ1-4, the V gene TRBV4-1; D is uncertain. V gave up 4 bases and J gave up 7 bases, with 13 bases separating them. The germline CDR1 and CDR2 sequences are MGHRA and YSYEKL. The CDR3 sequence is 14 residues long. CDR3 sequence reads: CASSPDASVEKLFF. CDR3 in DNA: TGCGCCAGCAGCCCGGACGCTAGCGTTGAAAAACTGTTTTTT.

This clone was seen once. This chain links TRBV19 with TRBJ2-1, with 9 bases identical to TRBD1. CDR3 size: 14 residues. The ends lost 6 bases at V and 3 bases at J; junction bases unmatched: 3. The germline gives CDR1 LNHDA, CDR2 SQIVND (reference sequence). The CDR3 protein is CASRTGGYYNEQFF. The CDR3 DNA reads as TGTGCCAGTAGAACAGGGGGCTACTACAATGAGCAGTTCTTC.

The chain uses TRBV9 and TRBJ2-2, with D perhaps matching TRBD2 (5 bases). Trimming shortened V by 0 bases and J by 2 bases, and 17 bases separated the two germline ends. This CDR3 is built from 18 residues. Germline V gene sequence: CDR1 SGDLS, CDR2 YYNGEE. The CDR3 reads CASSVVSGGPSNTGELFF. Here the CDR3 DNA reads TGTGCCAGCAGCGTAGTATCGGGCGGGCCCAGCAACACCGGGGAGCTGTTTTTT. Full variable domain (rest looked up from reference TRBV9 and TRBJ2-2): DSGVTQTPKHLITATGQRVTLRCSPRSGDLSVYWYQQSLDQGLQFLIQYYNGEERAKGNILERFSAQQFPDLHSELNLSSLELGDSALYFCASSVVSGGPSNTGELFFGEGSRLTVL.

This sequence joins TRBV7-2 and TRBJ2-1; 9 positions match TRBD2. CDR1 is SGHTA and CDR2 is FQGNSA in the germline V gene. This CDR3 is built from 16 residues. Trimming at V came to 2 bases and at J to 4 bases, leaving 6 bases not matched to a gene. CDR3 protein: CASSLIALAGYNEQFF. CDR3 DNA sequence: TGTGCCAGCAGCTTAATTGCGCTAGCGGGATACAATGAGCAGTTCTTC. Together with reference TRBV7-2 and TRBJ2-1, the CDR3 gives the full variable domain: GAGVSQSPSNKVTEKGKDVELRCDPISGHTALYWYRQSLGQGLEFLIYFQGNSAPDKSGLPSDRFSAERTGGSVSTLTIQRTQQEDSAVYLCASSLIALAGYNEQFFGPGTRLTVL.

The chain recombines TRBV19 with TRBJ2-5; D possibly corresponds to TRBD1 (5 bases). Germline CDR1 is LNHDA and CDR2 is SQIVND (reference sequence). The CDR3 has 13 amino acids. Trimming pared 6 bases from V and 5 bases from J, leaving 13 bases between. DNA of the CDR3: TGTGCCAGTAGCCCAGGGTGGGGCGAGACCCAGTACTTC. It codes for CASSPGWGETQYF.

This rearrangement joins TRBV2 to TRBJ2-7; a possible D gene is TRBD2 (5 bases). The V gene's germline CDR1 is SNHLY and CDR2 FYNNEI. This CDR3 has 13 residues. The V gene lost 4 bases and the J gene lost 0 bases, with 7 bases spanning the gap. CDR3 DNA sequence: TGTGCCAGCAGTGGGGAGCCCTCCTACGAGCAGTACTTC. It translates to CASSGEPSYEQYF.